This passage covers 16 T cell receptor beta chains from one sample sequenced in a study of sequential checkpoint blockade in melanoma. Treatment reported: randomized to nivolumab then ipilimumab (arm A) or the reverse (arm B). Assay: immunoSEQ multiplex PCR; the TCRdb copy retains only in-frame clones and omits some. The sample includes under 20,000 clones, roughly 66% of them seen just once. Sequenced material: CD8+ T cells sorted from blood (inferred from file names), taken from a patient given nivolumab and ipilimumab in sequence. The receptors here all came from a human donor with melanoma.

V usage is TRBV27 and J usage is TRBJ2-3, with D perhaps TRBD1 (5 bases). CDR1 MNHEY and CDR2 SMNVEV come from the germline V gene (reference sequence). Trimming left V 5 bases short and J 0 bases short, with 12 bases between. CDR3 size: 15 residues. CDR3 sequence reads: CASSPSTASTDTQYF. The CDR3 region has the DNA TGTGCCAGCAGTCCTTCGACAGCTAGCACAGATACGCAGTATTTT.

The rearrangement joins TRBV5-1 to TRBJ2-7; D gene ambiguous. V lost 3 bases and J lost 2, with 3 bases in between. CDR1 is SGHRS, CDR2 YFSETQ, per germline. CDR3 size: 11 residues. CDR3 nucleotides: TGCGCCAGCAGCTCCGCCTACGAGCAGTACTTC. Residues: CASSSAYEQYF.

A note on this clone: Within the sample, other DNA sequences also encode this same CDR3. This chain links TRBV9 with TRBJ2-3; TRBD1 aligns across 9 bases. V was clipped by 3 bases and J by 4 bases; unmatched bases: 3. Germline CDR1 reads SGDLS; CDR2 reads YYNGEE. This CDR3 has 14 residues. CDR3 in DNA: TGTGCCAGCAGCGCGGGACAGGGTCCAGATACGCAGTATTTT. Translating gives CASSAGQGPDTQYF.

The gene calls are TRBV5-5 and TRBJ2-3; D is uncertain. Germline-derived CDR1 and CDR2 are SGHKS and YYEKEE (reference sequence). The CDR3 sequence is 13 residues long. Trimming pared 3 bases from V and 4 bases from J, leaving 9 bases between. The CDR3 DNA is TGTGCCAGCAGCTCGATCCCGGCAGATACGCAGTATTTT. Its translation: CASSSIPADTQYF. Full variable domain (missing parts from reference TRBV5-5 and TRBJ2-3): DAGVTQSPTHLIKTRGQQVTLRCSPISGHKSVSWYQQVLGQGPQFIFQYYEKEERGRGNFPDRFSARQFPNYSSELNVNALLLGDSALYLCASSSIPADTQYFGPGTRLTVL.

This clone is labeled medium-sized. This chain connects TRBV28 to TRBJ2-1; 7 bases agree with TRBD1. The CDR3 sequence is 13 residues long. Germline V gene sequence: CDR1 MDHEN, CDR2 SYDVKM. Trimming at V came to 6 bases and at J to 4 bases, leaving 3 bases not matched to a gene. The CDR3 DNA reads TGTGCCAGCAGCGAGACAGGGTACAATGAGCAGTTCTTC. Encoded protein: CASSETGYNEQFF.

The chain joins TRBV7-8 to TRBJ2-7; 15 bases fit TRBD2. V gave up 2 bases and J gave up 6 bases; unmatched junction bases: 5. This CDR3 comprises 16 residues. Germline lookup yields CDR1 SGHVS and CDR2 FQNEAQ. For the CDR3, the DNA is TGTGCCAGCAGCTTATTCGGACTAGCGGGAGGGGGCGAGCAGTACTTC. It encodes CASSLFGLAGGGEQYF. The entire variable domain, with the rest obtained from reference TRBV7-8 and TRBJ2-7, is as follows: GAGVSQSPRYKVAKRGQDVALRCDPISGHVSLFWYQQALGQGPEFLTYFQNEAQLDKSGLPSDRFFAERPEGSVSTLKIQRTQQEDSAVYLCASSLFGLAGGGEQYFGPGTRLTVT.

This clone was counted between two and nine times. The J gene is TRBJ2-1, the V gene TRBV27; TRBD2 agrees at 9 bases. V gave up 2 bases and J gave up 11 bases; unmatched junction bases: 10. Germline lookup yields CDR1 MNHEY and CDR2 SMNVEV (reference sequence). The CDR3 is 15 residues long. CDR3 DNA: TGTGCCAGCAGTTTAGCGCCTCTAGCGGGGTTACAGCAGTTCTTC. This sequence encodes CASSLAPLAGLQQFF.

This clone was detected a few times. CDR3 DNA sequence: TGTGCCAGCAGGTCGACAGGACGCAATCAGCCCCAGCATTTT. This encodes CASRSTGRNQPQHF. The rearrangement uses TRBV6-1 and TRBJ1-5, with D possibly matching TRBD1 (6 bases). CDR1 MNHNS and CDR2 SASEGT come from the germline V gene. Trimming left V 6 bases short and J 2 bases short, with 11 bases between. This CDR3 spans 14 amino acids.

This clone has only a few counts. The V and J genes are TRBV28 and TRBJ1-1, with D tentatively TRBD1 (5 bases). Per the germline V gene, CDR1 is MDHEN and CDR2 is SYDVKM. The CDR3 is 16 residues long. Trimming removed 6 bases from V and 6 bases from J, with 23 bases in between. The CDR3 region is CASRGPRAGGFAEAFF. In DNA form, the CDR3 reads TGTGCCAGCAGGGGACCCCGGGCGGGGGGGTTCGCTGAAGCTTTCTTT.

The chain is built from TRBV15 and TRBJ2-3; D is perhaps TRBD2 (5 bases). V lost 5 bases to trimming and J lost 0 bases, with 6 bases between them. This CDR3 region has 13 residues. The germline CDR1 and CDR2 sequences are LNHNV and YYDKDF (reference sequence). CDR3 DNA: TGTGCCACCAGCGGACTTAGCACAGATACGCAGTATTTT. Translated, it gives CATSGLSTDTQYF.

The V and J genes are TRBV7-8 and TRBJ2-7, with D possibly TRBD2 on 7 matching bases. The V end was cut by 3 bases, the J end by 0 bases, with 12 bases between. This CDR3 spans 15 amino acids. The germline CDR1 and CDR2 sequences are SGHVS and FQNEAQ. The CDR3 region has the DNA TGTGCCAGCAGCTTCTTCGGGGGGCTCTCCTACGAGCAGTACTTC. Translating it yields CASSFFGGLSYEQYF.

This clone was seen once. CDR3 nucleotide sequence: TGTGCCAGCAGCTTAACCGCGCGCGGGAGAGGCTACAATGAGCAGTTCTTC. Amino acids: CASSLTARGRGYNEQFF. The chain couples TRBV7-3 to TRBJ2-1; 7 nucleotides line up with TRBD2. J lost 3 bases, V lost 0 bases, and 8 bases had no gene match. Germline V gene lookup returns CDR1 SGHTA and CDR2 FQGTGA. The CDR3 totals 17 residues.

The V and J genes are TRBV5-1 and TRBJ2-1, with 9 bases identical to TRBD2. Trimming at V came to 2 bases and at J to 7 bases, leaving 7 bases not matched to a gene. Germline V gene lookup returns CDR1 SGHRS and CDR2 YFSETQ. CDR3 length: 15 amino acids. CDR3 sequence (DNA): TGCGCCAGCAGCTTCGTGGCGGGAGGGCGGAATGAGCAGTTCTTC. Protein: CASSFVAGGRNEQFF.

The chain has TRBV28 and TRBJ2-7, with D possibly being TRBD1 (6 bases). Germline CDR1 reads MDHEN; CDR2 reads SYDVKM. The CDR3 extends over 12 amino acids. V was cut by 8 bases and J by 1 base, with 9 bases left in between. The CDR3 reads CASGTTSYEQYF. The CDR3 DNA reads as TGTGCCAGCGGGACAACTTCCTACGAGCAGTACTTC.

The rearrangement uses TRBV7-6 and TRBJ2-7; 10 nucleotides line up with TRBD1. V gave up 1 base and J gave up 5 bases; unmatched junction bases: 11. Germline lookup yields CDR1 SGHVS and CDR2 FNYEAQ. The CDR3 is 17 residues long. The CDR3 DNA reads TGTGCCAGCAGCTTAGTTGGAGTGAGACAGGGGGCCAACGAGCAGTACTTC. Translation: CASSLVGVRQGANEQYF.

The chain joins TRBV7-9 to TRBJ2-7, with D possibly matching TRBD2 (6 bases). With 5 bases removed from V and 7 bases from J, the gap between germline ends came to 15 bases. Germline CDR1 reads SEHNR; CDR2 reads FQNEAQ (reference sequence). This CDR3 region has 13 residues. CDR3 DNA: TGTGCCAGCAGCCTGACGGGCGGGGAAGAGCAGTACTTC. Residues: CASSLTGGEEQYF. Together with reference TRBV7-9 and TRBJ2-7, the CDR3 gives the full variable domain: DTGVSQNPRHKITKRGQNVTFRCDPISEHNRLYWYRQTLGQGPEFLTYFQNEAQLEKSRLLSDRFSAERPKGSFSTLEIQRTEQGDSAMYLCASSLTGGEEQYFGPGTRLTVT.